The rows below give T cell receptor beta chains drawn from one sample of a study of shared clonotypes between healthy human individuals. The assay was immunoSEQ multiplex PCR, and TCRdb's table has in-frame clones only and misses some. The sample holds 2 million to 3 million clones, 80% to 95% seen once. The sample consisted of naive CD4+ T cells from PBMCs. All receptors derive from a man aged 18 to 30 in good health. Some clones in this sample may be carry-over from other donors' samples. Both conserved end residues are part of each CDR3. Fields, in order: J gene, V gene, D gene, clone size, CDR3 DNA, CDR3 protein. The D gene is left open where the match is weak. Only some rows state a clone size, as once, few, many or a class for expanded clones.

j_gene: TRBJ2-7; v_gene: TRBV7-2; d_gene: .; abundance: .; CDR3nt: TGTGCCAGCAACAAAATGGTGGGAGGCCCCGAGAGTCAGTACTTC; CDR3aa: CASNKMVGGPESQYF
j_gene: TRBJ2-7; v_gene: TRBV19; d_gene: .; abundance: .; CDR3nt: TGTGCCAGTAGGGGACACGGCGAGACCTACGAGCAGTACTTC; CDR3aa: CASRGHGETYEQYF
j_gene: TRBJ2-5; v_gene: TRBV5-1; d_gene: .; abundance: once; CDR3nt: TGCGCCAGCAGTGAGTTTTCGGAGACCCAGTACTTC; CDR3aa: CASSEFSETQYF
j_gene: TRBJ2-1; v_gene: TRBV19; d_gene: TRBD2; abundance: .; CDR3nt: TGTGCCAGTAGTGCCGGGCGGGGGGGTTCCTACAATGAGCAGTTCTTC; CDR3aa: CASSAGRGGSYNEQFF
j_gene: TRBJ2-1; v_gene: TRBV19; d_gene: .; abundance: .; CDR3nt: TGTGCCAGTAGTATAGTCCTGCCGAGCTCCTACAATGAGCAGTTCTTC; CDR3aa: CASSIVLPSSYNEQFF
j_gene: TRBJ2-7; v_gene: TRBV7-2; d_gene: TRBD1; abundance: few; CDR3nt: TGTGCCAGCAGCTTGGACAGGTGGTCCTACGAGCAGTACTTC; CDR3aa: CASSLDRWSYEQYF
j_gene: TRBJ1-2; v_gene: TRBV2; d_gene: .; abundance: .; CDR3nt: TGTGCCAGCAGTGAGTTCAACAGGATCACTAACTATGGCTACACCTTC; CDR3aa: CASSEFNRITNYGYTF
j_gene: TRBJ2-7; v_gene: TRBV7-9; d_gene: TRBD2; abundance: .; CDR3nt: TGTGCCAGCAGCCTCGGGACTAGCGGAAACCCAATCTCCTACGAGCAGTACTTC; CDR3aa: CASSLGTSGNPISYEQYF
j_gene: TRBJ2-7; v_gene: TRBV5-4; d_gene: .; abundance: .; CDR3nt: TGTGCCAGCAGCCCCCGGACTTTCGGGAACTACGAGCAGTACTTC; CDR3aa: CASSPRTFGNYEQYF
j_gene: TRBJ2-7; v_gene: TRBV2; d_gene: .; abundance: .; CDR3nt: TGTGCCAGCAGGGGCGACTACGAGCAGTACTTC; CDR3aa: CASRGDYEQYF
j_gene: TRBJ1-1; v_gene: TRBV7-8; d_gene: TRBD1; abundance: .; CDR3nt: TGTGCCAGCAGCTTAGTACAAGGACAGGAGGGCACTGAAGCTTTCTTT; CDR3aa: CASSLVQGQEGTEAFF
j_gene: TRBJ1-2; v_gene: TRBV28; d_gene: TRBD1; abundance: .; CDR3nt: TGTGCCACCGGGACAGGGTACGGTGGCTACACCTTC; CDR3aa: CATGTGYGGYTF
j_gene: TRBJ2-3; v_gene: TRBV4-3; d_gene: TRBD2; abundance: .; CDR3nt: TGCGCCAGCAGCCTTAGGACGGGACTAGCGGGAGTTGCAACGCGCACAGATACGCAGTATTTT; CDR3aa: CASSLRTGLAGVATRTDTQYF
j_gene: TRBJ2-1; v_gene: TRBV18; d_gene: .; abundance: .; CDR3nt: TGTGCCAGCTCACCACCCGGGCCCATACTCCATGAGCAGTTCTTC; CDR3aa: CASSPPGPILHEQFF
j_gene: TRBJ2-5; v_gene: TRBV5-6; d_gene: TRBD1; abundance: .; CDR3nt: TGTGCCAGCAGCTTCACCAAGACAGGGGTATTAGGAGAGACCCAGTACTTC; CDR3aa: CASSFTKTGVLGETQYF
j_gene: TRBJ1-1; v_gene: TRBV28; d_gene: .; abundance: .; CDR3nt: TGTGCCAGCAGTTTCCCCGGACAGCCGAACTGGGCTTTCTTT; CDR3aa: CASSFPGQPNWAFF
j_gene: TRBJ2-7; v_gene: TRBV5-4; d_gene: TRBD2; abundance: once; CDR3nt: TGTGCCAGCAGCCCAGCGGGAGGTTCCTACGAGCAGTACTTC; CDR3aa: CASSPAGGSYEQYF
j_gene: TRBJ2-3; v_gene: TRBV27; d_gene: .; abundance: .; CDR3nt: TGTGCCAGCCAGTCCGCGTCCCCTAGCACAGATACGCAGTATTTT; CDR3aa: CASQSASPSTDTQYF
j_gene: TRBJ1-1; v_gene: TRBV28; d_gene: .; abundance: .; CDR3nt: TGTGCCAGCAGTTCACCCGGACGGCCGAACACTGAAGCTTTCTTT; CDR3aa: CASSSPGRPNTEAFF
j_gene: TRBJ2-3; v_gene: TRBV30; d_gene: .; abundance: .; CDR3nt: TGTGCCTGGAGTGTAAGGGCCGGACGGTGGGAGTATTTT; CDR3aa: CAWSVRAGRWEYF
j_gene: TRBJ2-6; v_gene: TRBV30; d_gene: .; abundance: .; CDR3nt: TGTGCCTGGAGTCAAGGGGGAGGCCCACCTGGGGCCAACGTCCTGACTTTC; CDR3aa: CAWSQGGGPPGANVLTF
j_gene: TRBJ2-1; v_gene: TRBV11-3; d_gene: TRBD2; abundance: .; CDR3nt: TGTGCCAGCAGCTCCGGGGGACTAGCGGGAGTTTTCTCCTACAATGAGCAGTTCTTC; CDR3aa: CASSSGGLAGVFSYNEQFF
j_gene: TRBJ2-5; v_gene: TRBV7-2; d_gene: TRBD2; abundance: .; CDR3nt: TGTGCCAGCAGCTTAGGTGTGGGAGGGCGTCAAGAGACCCAGTACTTC; CDR3aa: CASSLGVGGRQETQYF
j_gene: TRBJ1-5; v_gene: TRBV19; d_gene: TRBD1; abundance: .; CDR3nt: TGTGCCAGTAGTGTAGACAGGGATAGCAATCAGCCCCAGCATTTT; CDR3aa: CASSVDRDSNQPQHF
j_gene: TRBJ2-2; v_gene: TRBV7-2; d_gene: .; abundance: once; CDR3nt: TGTGCCAGCAGCCGTGGGGTGGCCGCGAACACCGGGGAGCTGTTTTTT; CDR3aa: CASSRGVAANTGELFF
j_gene: TRBJ1-6; v_gene: TRBV28; d_gene: TRBD1; abundance: .; CDR3nt: TGTGCCAGCAGTTTACGGAGGACAGGGAATTCACCCCTCCACTTT; CDR3aa: CASSLRRTGNSPLHF
j_gene: TRBJ2-1; v_gene: TRBV2; d_gene: TRBD2; abundance: .; CDR3nt: TGTGCCAGCAGCGGACTAGCGGGAGTTTCTGAGCAGTTCTTC; CDR3aa: CASSGLAGVSEQFF
j_gene: TRBJ2-7; v_gene: TRBV18; d_gene: TRBD1; abundance: .; CDR3nt: TGTGCCAGCTCACCTGCGCCCGGGACAGGGGACGAGCAGTACTTC; CDR3aa: CASSPAPGTGDEQYF
j_gene: TRBJ2-1; v_gene: TRBV5-1; d_gene: TRBD2; abundance: .; CDR3nt: TGCGCCAGCAGCTTGGTACTAGCGGGAGCAAATGAGCAGTTCTTC; CDR3aa: CASSLVLAGANEQFF
j_gene: TRBJ2-1; v_gene: TRBV6-6; d_gene: .; abundance: once; CDR3nt: TGTGCCAGCAGTTCCACGGGACCCTACAATGAGCAGTTCTTC; CDR3aa: CASSSTGPYNEQFF
j_gene: TRBJ2-5; v_gene: TRBV5-1; d_gene: TRBD2; abundance: .; CDR3nt: TGCGCCAGCAGCTTGGGACTAGCGGGAAGGGGAGGGCAAGAGACCCAGTACTTC; CDR3aa: CASSLGLAGRGGQETQYF
j_gene: TRBJ2-1; v_gene: TRBV7-2; d_gene: TRBD2; abundance: .; CDR3nt: TGTGCCAGCAGCCTCTTAGGGACTAGCGGCTACAATGAGCAGTTCTTC; CDR3aa: CASSLLGTSGYNEQFF
j_gene: TRBJ2-7; v_gene: TRBV7-6; d_gene: TRBD2; abundance: .; CDR3nt: TGTGCCAGCAGCCAGGGACTAGCGGGAGGGGGATCCTACGAGCAGTACTTC; CDR3aa: CASSQGLAGGGSYEQYF
j_gene: TRBJ1-1; v_gene: TRBV7-8; d_gene: .; abundance: .; CDR3nt: TGTGCCAGCAGCTTAGAACAGGACACTGAAGCTTTCTTT; CDR3aa: CASSLEQDTEAFF
j_gene: TRBJ1-2; v_gene: TRBV19; d_gene: .; abundance: .; CDR3nt: TGTGCCAGTAGTATGGGGGCATTTGGGGACTACACCTTC; CDR3aa: CASSMGAFGDYTF
j_gene: TRBJ1-1; v_gene: TRBV20-1; d_gene: .; abundance: .; CDR3nt: TGCAGTGCAACCCGCAGGGAAGCTTTCTTT; CDR3aa: CSATRREAFF
j_gene: TRBJ1-2; v_gene: TRBV28; d_gene: TRBD1; abundance: .; CDR3nt: TGTGCCAGCAGTGATCCCGGGACAGGAGACTATGGCTACACCTTC; CDR3aa: CASSDPGTGDYGYTF
j_gene: TRBJ2-2; v_gene: TRBV7-3; d_gene: TRBD2; abundance: .; CDR3nt: TGTGCCAGCAGCCCATCCAGACTAGCGGTGAACACCGGGGAGCTGTTTTTT; CDR3aa: CASSPSRLAVNTGELFF
j_gene: TRBJ1-4; v_gene: TRBV25-1; d_gene: .; abundance: .; CDR3nt: TGTGCCAGCAGTAGAGGTAGAAGTGGGAGTCCTAATGAAAAACTGTTTTTT; CDR3aa: CASSRGRSGSPNEKLFF
j_gene: TRBJ1-3; v_gene: TRBV18; d_gene: .; abundance: .; CDR3nt: TGTGCCAGCTCACCTAGTTCCGCTGGTCCGGGAAACACCATATATTTT; CDR3aa: CASSPSSAGPGNTIYF
j_gene: TRBJ2-5; v_gene: TRBV11-2; d_gene: TRBD2; abundance: .; CDR3nt: TGTGCCAGCAGCTCTACAAGAGCGGGAGGAGGGGAGACCCAGTACTTC; CDR3aa: CASSSTRAGGGETQYF
j_gene: TRBJ2-2; v_gene: TRBV7-2; d_gene: .; abundance: .; CDR3nt: TGTGCCAGCAGCTTTTATGCAAGCGGGGAGCTGTTTTTT; CDR3aa: CASSFYASGELFF
j_gene: TRBJ2-2; v_gene: TRBV19; d_gene: .; abundance: .; CDR3nt: TGTGCCAGTAGTATAGTTAGGTTTCAGTACGGGGAGCTGTTTTTT; CDR3aa: CASSIVRFQYGELFF
j_gene: TRBJ1-2; v_gene: TRBV7-8; d_gene: .; abundance: .; CDR3nt: TGTGCCAGCAGCTTAGCAGGGCCTGGCTACACCTTC; CDR3aa: CASSLAGPGYTF
j_gene: TRBJ1-1; v_gene: TRBV28; d_gene: TRBD1; abundance: .; CDR3nt: TGTGCCAGCAGTACACCGGGACAGGGGATGTCTGAAGCTTTCTTT; CDR3aa: CASSTPGQGMSEAFF
j_gene: TRBJ2-5; v_gene: TRBV18; d_gene: .; abundance: .; CDR3nt: TGTGCCAGCTCACCCTTCGCTGGGGGCGAGGAGACCCAGTACTTC; CDR3aa: CASSPFAGGEETQYF
j_gene: TRBJ1-1; v_gene: TRBV29-1; d_gene: TRBD1; abundance: once; CDR3nt: TGCAGCGGGGGTCGACAGGGAATGAACACTGAAGCTTTCTTT; CDR3aa: CSGGRQGMNTEAFF
j_gene: TRBJ2-7; v_gene: TRBV5-4; d_gene: .; abundance: .; CDR3nt: TGTGCCAGCAGCTTTACTACTAGCCCCTACGAGCAGTACTTC; CDR3aa: CASSFTTSPYEQYF
j_gene: TRBJ2-6; v_gene: TRBV6-1; d_gene: .; abundance: .; CDR3nt: TGTGCCAGCAGAGAGTGGGGCTCTGGGGCCAACGTCCTGACTTTC; CDR3aa: CASREWGSGANVLTF
j_gene: TRBJ2-6; v_gene: TRBV9; d_gene: TRBD1; abundance: .; CDR3nt: TGTGCCAGCAGCGTAGGTGCACAGGGGGCGCTTGGGGCCAACGTCCTGACTTTC; CDR3aa: CASSVGAQGALGANVLTF
j_gene: TRBJ2-7; v_gene: TRBV10-1; d_gene: .; abundance: .; CDR3nt: TGCGCCAGCAGTGGAACGGGACCGAGCTCCTACGAGCAGTACTTC; CDR3aa: CASSGTGPSSYEQYF
j_gene: TRBJ2-1; v_gene: TRBV4-1; d_gene: TRBD2; abundance: .; CDR3nt: TGCGCCAGCAGCCAAGGAGGGGCGGGAGGGCGTAGTGAGCAGTTCTTC; CDR3aa: CASSQGGAGGRSEQFF
j_gene: TRBJ1-1; v_gene: TRBV5-1; d_gene: .; abundance: .; CDR3nt: TGCGCCAGCAGCTTTAATACAGAAAGAGGGACTGAAGCTTTCTTT; CDR3aa: CASSFNTERGTEAFF
j_gene: TRBJ2-1; v_gene: TRBV5-1; d_gene: TRBD2; abundance: .; CDR3nt: TGCGCCAGCAGCGCCGATTTTGCGGGGGAGGTCGATGAGCAGTTCTTC; CDR3aa: CASSADFAGEVDEQFF
j_gene: TRBJ1-2; v_gene: TRBV5-5; d_gene: TRBD1; abundance: .; CDR3nt: TGTGCCAGCAGCCCGGACAGGGCTGCGGGGGATGGCTACACCTTC; CDR3aa: CASSPDRAAGDGYTF
j_gene: TRBJ2-1; v_gene: TRBV9; d_gene: TRBD1; abundance: .; CDR3nt: TGTGCCAGCAGCCAAAGGTCCGGGACAGGCTACAATGAGCAGTTCTTC; CDR3aa: CASSQRSGTGYNEQFF
j_gene: TRBJ2-1; v_gene: TRBV6-4; d_gene: TRBD2; abundance: once; CDR3nt: TGTGCCAGCAGTTTTCTAGCGGGAGCACAGTACAATGAGCAGTTCTTC; CDR3aa: CASSFLAGAQYNEQFF
j_gene: TRBJ1-1; v_gene: TRBV5-5; d_gene: .; abundance: .; CDR3nt: TGTGCCAGCAACTTGTACGACCCGGCGAGCACTGAAGCTTTCTTT; CDR3aa: CASNLYDPASTEAFF
j_gene: TRBJ2-2; v_gene: TRBV27; d_gene: .; abundance: .; CDR3nt: TGTGCCAGCAGTTTTCTGGGCACCGGGGAGCTGTTTTTT; CDR3aa: CASSFLGTGELFF
j_gene: TRBJ1-4; v_gene: TRBV28; d_gene: .; abundance: .; CDR3nt: TGTGCCAGCAGGCGGTGGGATTCAACTAATGAAAAACTGTTTTTT; CDR3aa: CASRRWDSTNEKLFF